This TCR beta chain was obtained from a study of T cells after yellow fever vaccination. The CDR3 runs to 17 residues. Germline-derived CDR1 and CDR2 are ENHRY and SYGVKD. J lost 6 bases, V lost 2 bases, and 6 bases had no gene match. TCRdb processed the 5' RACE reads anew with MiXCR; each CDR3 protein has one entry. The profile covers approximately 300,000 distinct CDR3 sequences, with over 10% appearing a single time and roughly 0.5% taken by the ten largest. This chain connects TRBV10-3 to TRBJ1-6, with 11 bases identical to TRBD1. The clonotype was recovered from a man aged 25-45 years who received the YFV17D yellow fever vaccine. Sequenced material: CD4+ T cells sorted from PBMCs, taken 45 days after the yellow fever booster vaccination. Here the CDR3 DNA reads TGTGCCATCAGTGAGCGGACAGGGGGCGCGAGTAATTCACCCCTCCACTTT. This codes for CAISERTGGASNSPLHF.